The present entry profiles one T cell receptor beta chain with its context. Many counts were recorded for this clone. It has no known antigen specificity. Qualities for individual bases were not recorded, and no much larger clone is one base off. The sample is drawn from a study of metastatic and nonmetastatic thyroid tumors (dated by TCRdb to about 2020). Describing the broader study: The researchers compared repertoires between peripheral blood samples and tumor or nodule tissue samples from patients with malignant or benign thyroid disease.

Libraries were built with PCR. Data came from an Illumina HiSeq 4000. High-throughput sequencing was used to profile the TCR beta-chain CDR3 region of each patient. As for how the authors treated the data: Drawing on CDR3 differences between clinicopathological groups, the researchers built a classifier meant to tell apart patients with distant-metastatic papillary thyroid cancer. To measure repertoire diversity the researchers used the Shannon index, while the Morisita-Horn index served to gauge how similar the tumor and blood repertoires were. The public reads were reprocessed in TCRdb via fastp at Q25 and MiXCR, keeping in-frame beta chains. What appears here as the V and J calls and clone size reflects TCRdb's work, not the paper's. Here the sample has 37,000 or so clones; about a sixth occur a single time. Approximately 3.9% of the sample comes from the top ten. Via the germline V gene, CDR1 is SNHLY and CDR2 FYNNEI. A distance of 16 bases separates the germline ends of V and J, which lose 3 bases and 5 bases respectively. The CDR3, from cysteine to phenylalanine, totals 15 residues. The retained sequence is limited to the CDR3, 45 bases, with the frame set at the first base.

No patient had received any treatment before thyroid surgery. Using T-cell receptor beta sequencing, the study looked back at clinical samples from patients collected from about 2011 to 2019. The paper as a whole reports these results and caveats: TCR beta diversity was reported as significantly higher in malignant tumors than in benign nodules, in both blood and tumor samples.

This receptor was obtained from a female donor with papillary thyroid cancer or a benign thyroid nodule (not recorded which). Some clones in this sample may be carry-over from other donors' samples. The chain is assembled from TRBV2 and TRBJ1-2; the D region possibly corresponds to TRBD1 (5 bases align). Sequencing was carried out using blood. In nucleotides, the sequence is TGTGCCAGCAGTGATGGTTCAGGGAAAGGGTATGGCTACACCTTC. Translated, this is CASSDGSGKGYGYTF.